These 30 T cell receptor beta chains were sequenced from one sample in a study of OX40 agonist ivuxolimab in advanced cancers. Library prep was done by the immunoSEQ multiplex PCR assay. TCRdb took this table from immuneACCESS and kept in-frame rearrangements with V and J called. Such tables lack part of the clones; where checked against another copy, unresolved V genes explain under half of the gap, and the rest is unexplained. In all, the sample holds about 79,000 clones, and 90% of those were seen once. Around 0.35% of the sample belongs to the ten largest clones. Source: CD4+ or CD8+ T cells sorted from blood, taken in a trial of the OX40 agonist ivuxolimab. These receptors were taken from an adult with an advanced solid tumor such as melanoma, head and neck, liver or kidney cancer.

The genes are TRBV7-2 and TRBJ2-4; 7 bases agree with TRBD1. This CDR3 contains 13 residues. J gave up 6 bases and V 3 bases, and 2 bases lay outside the gene matches. Per the germline V gene, CDR1 is SGHTA and CDR2 is FQGNSA. In nucleotides, the CDR3 is TGTGCCAGCAGCTTGGGACAGCCAAACATTCAGTACTTC. Its protein product is CASSLGQPNIQYF.

This chain uses TRBV18 with TRBJ2-7; 7 bases map to TRBD2. The CDR3 is 15 residues long. Trimming removed 0 bases from V and 8 bases from J; junction bases left unmatched: 10. Germline CDR1 and CDR2: KGHSH and LQKENI. This CDR3 is CASSPPSSGLEKQYF. In DNA, the CDR3 is TGTGCCAGCTCACCACCGTCTAGCGGCCTAGAAAAGCAGTACTTC.

The chain employs TRBV30 and TRBJ1-1; D gene uncertain. CDR1 and CDR2 (germline): GTSNPN, SVGIG (reference sequence). V dropped 1 base and J dropped 4 bases, with 13 bases sitting between them. The CDR3 has 14 amino acids. The CDR3 loop is CAWSGSNAATEAFF. DNA of the CDR3: TGTGCCTGGAGTGGAAGCAACGCGGCCACTGAAGCTTTCTTT. The whole variable domain, filled in from reference TRBV30 and TRBJ1-1, reads SQTIHQWPATLVQPVGSPLSLECTVEGTSNPNLYWYRQAAGRGLQLLFYSVGIGQISSEVPQNLSASRPQDRQFILSSKKLLLSDSGFYLCAWSGSNAATEAFFGQGTRLTVV.

This clone appeared a single time. The gene calls are TRBV6-1 and TRBJ2-7; 9 bases align to TRBD1. V dropped 5 bases and J dropped 6; count of bases not matched to a gene: 8. CDR1 is MNHNS, CDR2 SASEGT, per germline. This CDR3 spans 14 amino acids. The CDR3 DNA is TGTGCCAGCAGTTTGACCGGGACAGGGCTCGAGCAGTACGTC. It codes for CASSLTGTGLEQYV.

The V gene is TRBV6-1, the J gene TRBJ1-6, with 7 nucleotides matching TRBD1. The CDR3 loop spans 17 amino acids. The V gene end was trimmed by 2 bases and the J gene end by 7 bases; junction bases not matched to a gene: 11. Germline values: CDR1 MNHNS, CDR2 SASEGT. CDR3 residues: CASSETRGRGLNSPLHF. DNA of the CDR3: TGTGCCAGCAGTGAAACGAGGGGGCGCGGGTTGAATTCACCCCTCCACTTT.

This clone occurred once. This chain joins TRBV27 and TRBJ1-1; 8 nucleotides line up with TRBD1. Trimming took 6 bases from V and 0 from J; bases not matched to a gene: 3. CDR3 length: 14 residues. CDR1 and CDR2 (germline): MNHEY, SMNVEV (reference sequence). The CDR3: CASSPDRVNTEAFF. CDR3 coding DNA: TGTGCCAGCAGCCCGGACAGGGTGAACACTGAAGCTTTCTTT.

The chain recombines TRBV5-4 with TRBJ2-5; D might be TRBD1 (5 bases). The CDR3 covers 14 residues. Per germline, CDR1 SGHNT and CDR2 YYREEE (reference sequence). Between the trimmed V and J ends, which lost 4 bases and 4 bases, there was a span of 14 bases. CDR3 protein: CASSTQGGLETQYF. The CDR3 nucleotides read TGTGCCAGCAGCACGCAGGGTGGGTTAGAGACCCAGTACTTC.

This clone was counted a single time. This chain links TRBV7-8 with TRBJ1-6; tentative D call: TRBD1 (5 bases). This CDR3 is built from 16 residues. Germline V CDR1 and CDR2: SGHVS, FQNEAQ. Trimming took off 5 bases at V and 10 bases at J, with 21 bases between the two ends. The chain's CDR3 is CASSLHGGGNGSPLHF. The DNA for the CDR3 is TGTGCCAGCAGCCTCCATGGGGGGGGAAATGGGTCACCCCTCCACTTT.

V usage is TRBV28 and J usage is TRBJ1-5, with a possible D match to TRBD1 (5 bases). Germline assignment: CDR1 MDHEN and CDR2 SYDVKM. V lost 5 bases and J lost 3, with 11 bases in between. The CDR3 consists of 14 residues. CDR3: CASSVGGTNQPQHF. For the CDR3, the DNA is TGTGCCAGCAGTGTGGGGGGGACCAATCAGCCCCAGCATTTT.

The chain is built from TRBV5-4 and TRBJ1-6; D gene unclear. The ends were cut back, 4 bases at V and 9 bases at J, with 14 bases in the middle. Germline V gene data show CDR1 as SGHNT and CDR2 as YYREEE (reference sequence). The CDR3 extends over 14 amino acids. CDR3 region: CASSLRQLLSPLHF. In DNA form, the CDR3 reads TGTGCCAGCAGCCTTAGACAATTACTTTCACCCCTCCACTTT.

The J gene is TRBJ1-1, the V gene TRBV19; D is ambiguous. Between the trimmed V and J ends, which lost 4 bases and 4 bases, there was a span of 22 bases. CDR1 is LNHDA and CDR2 is SQIVND in the germline V gene (reference sequence). The CDR3 contains 17 residues. The CDR3 here is CASSNPSVRKRVTEAFF. The CDR3 nucleotides are TGTGCCAGTAGTAACCCCTCTGTAAGAAAGAGGGTCACTGAAGCTTTCTTT.

This sequence joins TRBV7-3 and TRBJ2-1; D possibly corresponds to TRBD2 (5 bases). The CDR3 loop spans 15 amino acids. The V end lost 2 bases, the J end lost 0 bases, and 8 bases lay between the germline ends. Germline CDR1 reads SGHTA; CDR2 reads FQGTGA. CDR3: CASSLLGNSYNEQFF. CDR3 nucleotides: TGTGCCAGCAGCTTACTCGGGAACTCCTACAATGAGCAGTTCTTC.

In this sample, this clone turned up a few times. The V and J genes are TRBV10-2 and TRBJ2-3, with D perhaps TRBD1 or TRBD2 (5 bases each). Germline CDR1 is WSHSY and CDR2 is SAAADI. The CDR3 has 16 residues. V lost 0 bases and J 1 base, leaving 11 bases between the germline ends. The CDR3 here is CASSESRGWGTDTQYF. The CDR3 DNA reads TGCGCCAGCAGTGAGTCGAGGGGCTGGGGCACAGATACGCAGTATTTT.

This chain uses TRBV18 with TRBJ1-5, with D unclear. This CDR3 has 15 residues. V was shortened by 3 bases and J by 4 bases, with 13 bases between the two germline ends. CDR1 and CDR2 from the germline V gene are KGHSH and LQKENI. The CDR3 DNA reads as TGTGCCAGCTCACCGGAGCTCACGGGGAATCAGCCCCAGCATTTT. This encodes CASSPELTGNQPQHF.

The chain is built from TRBV19 and TRBJ1-2; 8 bases are a match to TRBD1. V was clipped by 5 bases and J by 8 bases; unmatched bases: 13. This CDR3 has 15 residues. CDR1 and CDR2 (germline): LNHDA, SQIVND (reference sequence). Here the CDR3 reads CASSPRRTGTDGYTF. CDR3 bases: TGTGCCAGTAGTCCCCGAAGGACAGGGACGGACGGCTACACCTTC.

This chain joins TRBV29-1 and TRBJ2-1; D is ambiguous. V dropped 5 bases and J dropped 4 bases, with 15 bases sitting between them. The CDR3 covers 14 residues. Germline lookup yields CDR1 SQVTM and CDR2 ANQGSEA. The CDR3 is CSVQLPSLYNEQFF. The CDR3 coding sequence is TGCAGCGTTCAGCTACCCTCCTTATACAATGAGCAGTTCTTC.

V and J are TRBV19 and TRBJ2-1; a possible D gene is TRBD2 (5 bases). V lost 2 bases to trimming and J lost 2 bases, with 7 bases between them. The CDR3 runs 14 residues. The germline V gene has CDR1 LNHDA and CDR2 SQIVND (reference sequence). CDR3 in DNA: TGTGCCAGTAGTATAAAGAGGGCCTACAATGAGCAGTTCTTC. This gives the protein CASSIKRAYNEQFF.

The chain joins TRBV5-1 to TRBJ1-2; perhaps TRBD1 as D (6 bases). CDR1 is SGHRS, CDR2 YFSETQ, per germline. This CDR3 region has 14 residues. With 1 base removed from V and 2 bases from J, the gap between germline ends came to 9 bases. The CDR3 here is CASSLSGQNYGYTF. In DNA form, the CDR3 reads TGCGCCAGCAGCTTGTCGGGACAAAACTATGGCTACACCTTC. Complete variable domain (other parts from reference TRBV5-1 and TRBJ1-2): KAGVTQTPRYLIKTRGQQVTLSCSPISGHRSVSWYQQTPGQGLQFLFEYFSETQRNKGNFPGRFSGRQFSNSRSEMNVSTLELGDSALYLCASSLSGQNYGYTFGSGTRLTVV.

The V gene is TRBV6-5, the J gene TRBJ1-6; D not certain. V was cut by 2 bases and J by 0 bases, with 5 bases left in between. The CDR3 has 15 residues. From germline, CDR1 is MNHEY and CDR2 SVGAGI. CDR3 sequence: CASSYGGSYNSPLHF. CDR3 DNA: TGTGCCAGCAGTTACGGTGGCTCCTATAATTCACCCCTCCACTTT.

This sequence joins TRBV27 and TRBJ1-2; D gene uncertain. Per germline, CDR1 MNHEY and CDR2 SMNVEV (reference sequence). The CDR3 is made up of 17 amino acids. With 5 bases removed from V and 2 bases from J, the gap between germline ends came to 21 bases. The CDR3 loop is CASSPLLLRSENYGYTF. In nucleotides, the CDR3 is TGTGCCAGCAGTCCCCTCCTTTTGAGATCAGAAAACTATGGCTACACCTTC.

J is TRBJ2-5 and V is TRBV2; a possible D gene is TRBD2 (6 bases). Germline CDR1 and CDR2: SNHLY and FYNNEI. This CDR3 contains 13 residues. Trimming took off 1 base at V and 7 bases at J, with 10 bases between the two ends. In DNA, the CDR3 is TGTGCCAGCAGTGAAGTGGGCGGGGCGACCCAGTACTTC. Residues: CASSEVGGATQYF.

V gene TRBV7-6 combines with J gene TRBJ2-5; D ambiguous. Germline CDR1 and CDR2: SGHVS and FNYEAQ. The CDR3 has 16 amino acids. V gave up 1 base and J gave up 2 bases, with 14 bases separating them. DNA of the CDR3: TGTGCCAGCAGCTTAGAGCCGCCTTACCTACAAGAGACCCAGTACTTC. Encoded protein: CASSLEPPYLQETQYF. The full variable domain, in which reference TRBV7-6 and TRBJ2-5 provide the parts outside the CDR3, is GAGVSQSPRYKVTKRGQDVALRCDPISGHVSLYWYRQALGQGPEFLTYFNYEAQQDKSGLPNDRFSAERPEGSISTLTIQRTEQRDSAMYRCASSLEPPYLQETQYFGPGTRLLVL.

The chain joins TRBV5-1 to TRBJ1-4, with D possibly matching TRBD1 (5 bases). Germline CDR1 reads SGHRS; CDR2 reads YFSETQ. The V end was cut by 3 bases, the J end by 5 bases, with 11 bases between. This CDR3 is 14 amino acids long. The chain's CDR3 is CASSYRDGNEKLFF. The DNA for the CDR3 is TGCGCCAGCAGCTACCGGGACGGCAATGAAAAACTGTTTTTT. Full variable domain (remainder filled in from reference TRBV5-1 and TRBJ1-4): KAGVTQTPRYLIKTRGQQVTLSCSPISGHRSVSWYQQTPGQGLQFLFEYFSETQRNKGNFPGRFSGRQFSNSRSEMNVSTLELGDSALYLCASSYRDGNEKLFFGSGTQLSVL.

Of note for this clone: A read error may produce the germline difference seen at one junction end. This rearrangement joins TRBV28 to TRBJ2-6; 10 nucleotides match TRBD1. The V gene's germline CDR1 is MDHEN and CDR2 SYDVKM. This CDR3 contains 18 residues. The CDR3 reads CASRNRDRGGSGVNVLTF. As DNA, the CDR3 is TGTGCCAGCAGAAACCGGGACAGGGGAGGTTCTGGGGTCAACGTCCTGACTTTC.

The chain joins TRBV28 to TRBJ1-6; unclear D gene. V lost 6 bases to trimming and J lost 0 bases, with 12 bases between them. The CDR3 totals 16 residues. Per the germline V gene, CDR1 is MDHEN and CDR2 is SYDVKM. The CDR3 nucleotides are TGTGCCAGCAGGGTTCTTGGGAGCTCCTATAATTCACCCCTCCACTTT. Amino acids: CASRVLGSSYNSPLHF.

On this clone: The same CDR3 also results from other DNA sequences found in this sample. This rearrangement joins TRBV10-1 to TRBJ2-5, with a weak D call TRBD1 (6 bases). The V end was cut by 8 bases, the J end by 4 bases, with 14 bases between. CDR1 is WNHNN and CDR2 is SYGVQD in the germline V gene (reference sequence). This CDR3 has 13 residues. CDR3 sequence reads: CASQRGLGETQYF. The CDR3 DNA reads as TGCGCCAGCCAGAGGGGGTTAGGAGAGACCCAGTACTTC.

There are a few counts of this clone. The chain couples TRBV2 to TRBJ1-2; D not resolved. This CDR3 region has 12 residues. Trimming shortened V by 0 bases and J by 8 bases, and 7 bases separated the two germline ends. The germline V gene encodes CDR1 SNHLY and CDR2 FYNNEI. In DNA form, the CDR3 reads TGTGCCAGCAGTGAAGCGAAAAGGGGCTACACCTTC. Residues: CASSEAKRGYTF.

The chain uses TRBV5-5 and TRBJ2-7, with TRBD1 matching over 8 bases. Germline CDR1 reads SGHKS; CDR2 reads YYEKEE (reference sequence). CDR3 length: 15 residues. Germline trimming cut 0 bases from V and 7 bases from J; bases unmatched to any gene: 9. The CDR3 loop is CASSLEPGQGGEQYF. The CDR3 coding sequence is TGTGCCAGCAGCTTGGAGCCCGGACAGGGTGGGGAGCAGTACTTC.

The V call is TRBV2, the J call TRBJ2-7; 7 nucleotides line up with TRBD1. With 6 bases clipped from V and 7 bases from J, the junction kept 12 bases outside the gene matches. CDR3 size: 14 residues. Looked up from germline, CDR1 is SNHLY and CDR2 is FYNNEI. This CDR3 reads CASRRRDSKGEQYV. In nucleotides, the CDR3 is TGTGCCAGCAGGCGCCGGGACAGCAAGGGGGAGCAGTACGTC.

This chain joins TRBV14 and TRBJ2-4; the D is unclear. V shed 0 bases and J shed 0 bases, with 6 bases lying between them. Per the germline V gene, CDR1 is SGHDN and CDR2 is FVKESK. CDR3 length equals 15 residues. The CDR3 nucleotides read TGTGCCAGCAGCCAAGATGGCCTAGCCAAAAACATTCAGTACTTC. Translating gives CASSQDGLAKNIQYF.